Following are 15 T cell receptor beta chains from one sample sequenced in a study of CD8 T cells in ankylosing spondylitis. TCRdb re-derived calls from the 5' RACE reads in MiXCR, one entry per CDR3 protein. Among under 300,000 distinct CDR3 sequences listed, 10% to 13% were seen once. Input material: blood, either unsorted or a sorted T cell fraction (not recorded which). These TCRs come from a male donor with ankylosing spondylitis or in good health (not recorded which).

In its sample, this clonotype was seen many times. The chain couples TRBV10-3 to TRBJ2-7, with D hard to call. This CDR3 has 11 amino acids. Trimming left V 4 bases short and J 4 bases short, with 5 bases between. The germline CDR1 and CDR2 sequences are ENHRY and SYGVKD. This CDR3 reads CAISVQYEQYF. The CDR3 DNA reads TGTGCCATCAGTGTCCAGTACGAGCAGTACTTC.

The genes are TRBV6-6 and TRBJ2-2; TRBD2 matches at 7 bases. The CDR3 totals 17 residues. The germline V gene has CDR1 MNHNY and CDR2 SVGAGI (reference sequence). V trimming: 2 bases; J trimming: 0 bases; junction bases outside the gene matches: 6. The CDR3 loop is CASSYRRGLSNTGELFF. DNA for the CDR3: TGTGCCAGCAGTTACCGGAGGGGACTATCGAACACCGGGGAGCTGTTTTTT.

V gene TRBV7-9 combines with J gene TRBJ2-5; no definite D call. The germline V gene has CDR1 SEHNR and CDR2 FQNEAQ (reference sequence). The CDR3 is 13 residues long. The ends were cut back, 5 bases at V and 3 bases at J, with 10 bases in the middle. CDR3 nucleotides: TGTGCCAGCAGCCCTTTACAAGAAGAGACCCAGTACTTC. Protein product: CASSPLQEETQYF.

This clonotype appeared many times. The V gene is TRBV15, the J gene TRBJ1-5, with unresolved D. Germline assignment: CDR1 LNHNV and CDR2 YYDKDF (reference sequence). Trimming left V 4 bases short and J 4 bases short, with 11 bases between. This CDR3 comprises 14 residues. The CDR3 sequence: CATSKGGDNQPQHF. Written as DNA, the CDR3 is TGTGCCACCAGCAAGGGCGGAGATAATCAGCCCCAGCATTTT.

This clonotype was seen ten or more times. V is TRBV9 and J is TRBJ1-1, with a possible D match to TRBD1 (5 bases). V dropped 3 bases and J dropped 2 bases, with 14 bases sitting between them. The CDR3 is made up of 15 amino acids. Germline CDR1 and CDR2: SGDLS and YYNGEE. CDR3 region: CASSAPQGSNTEAFF. CDR3 coding DNA: TGTGCCAGCAGCGCCCCCCAGGGTTCCAACACTGAAGCTTTCTTT. The variable domain in full, completed from reference TRBV9 and TRBJ1-1, reads DSGVTQTPKHLITATGQRVTLRCSPRSGDLSVYWYQQSLDQGLQFLIQYYNGEERAKGNILERFSAQQFPDLHSELNLSSLELGDSALYFCASSAPQGSNTEAFFGQGTRLTVV.

This clonotype was observed at least ten times. This sequence joins TRBV7-7 and TRBJ2-1; 8 bases line up with TRBD2. CDR1 is SSHAT and CDR2 is FNYEAQ in the germline V gene (reference sequence). This CDR3 spans 15 amino acids. With 5 bases clipped from V and 7 bases from J, the junction kept 10 bases outside the gene matches. CDR3 protein: CASSLTGGGGNEQFF. In DNA, the CDR3 is TGTGCCAGCAGCCTTACCGGGGGGGGAGGGAATGAGCAGTTCTTC. Variable domain in full (rest from reference TRBV7-7 and TRBJ2-1): GAGVSQSPRYKVTKRGQDVTLRCDPISSHATLYWYQQALGQGPEFLTYFNYEAQPDKSGLPSDRFSAERPEGSISTLTIQRTEQRDSAMYRCASSLTGGGGNEQFFGPGTRLTVL.

At least ten counts were recorded for this clonotype. This chain's CDR3 is CASSFRDSNYEQYF. The CDR3 region has the DNA TGCGCCAGCAGCTTCCGGGACAGTAATTACGAGCAGTACTTC. V is TRBV5-1 and J is TRBJ2-7; 7 bases are a match to TRBD1. CDR3 length: 14 residues. CDR1 SGHRS and CDR2 YFSETQ come from the germline V gene. Losses at the gene ends were 2 bases for V and 4 bases for J; bases not matched to a gene: 6. The full variable domain, with the rest looked up from reference TRBV5-1 and TRBJ2-7, is KAGVTQTPRYLIKTRGQQVTLSCSPISGHRSVSWYQQTPGQGLQFLFEYFSETQRNKGNFPGRFSGRQFSNSRSEMNVSTLELGDSALYLCASSFRDSNYEQYFGPGTRLTVT.

This clonotype was observed many times. CDR3 amino acids: CSAQVFTMNTEAFF. The CDR3, as DNA: TGCAGCGCCCAGGTCTTTACCATGAACACTGAAGCTTTCTTT. This chain joins TRBV29-1 and TRBJ1-1; D ambiguous. Trimming pared 7 bases from V and 0 bases from J, leaving 15 bases between. This CDR3 is built from 14 residues. Per germline, CDR1 SQVTM and CDR2 ANQGSEA.

This clonotype appeared many times. The chain has TRBV30 and TRBJ2-3; D possibly uses TRBD1 or TRBD2 (6 bases each). Germline CDR1 reads GTSNPN; CDR2 reads SVGIG (reference sequence). The CDR3 consists of 15 residues. Trimming stripped 4 bases from V and 3 bases from J, with 17 bases between. The CDR3 DNA reads as TGTGCCTGGACCGGGGGCCTGGGGACTACAGATACGCAGTATTTT. This translates into CAWTGGLGTTDTQYF.

The CDR3 region is CAWSVGTANTGELFF. In nucleotides, the CDR3 is TGTGCCTGGAGTGTGGGGACAGCGAACACCGGGGAGCTGTTTTTT. The chain is built from TRBV30 and TRBJ2-2; 7 bases fit TRBD1. The ends lost 0 bases at V and 0 bases at J; junction bases unmatched: 1. The V gene's germline CDR1 is GTSNPN and CDR2 SVGIG (reference sequence). The CDR3 covers 15 residues.

This clonotype has at least ten counts. The J gene is TRBJ2-5, the V gene TRBV6-1; D remains unclear. CDR1 is MNHNS, CDR2 SASEGT, per germline. Between the trimmed V and J ends, which lost 3 bases and 3 bases, there was a span of 2 bases. The CDR3 is made up of 11 amino acids. CDR3 coding DNA: TGTGCCAGCAGTGATAAAGAGACCCAGTACTTC. Amino acid sequence: CASSDKETQYF.

This clonotype was recorded at least ten times. This chain connects TRBV12-5 to TRBJ2-3, with a weak D call TRBD1 (6 bases). CDR3 length equals 14 residues. The V gene lost 7 bases and the J gene lost 6 bases, with 17 bases spanning the gap. Per the germline V gene, CDR1 is LGHNT and CDR2 is FRNRAP. The CDR3 loop is CASDFGRGEDTQYF. The CDR3 DNA sequence: TGTGCTAGTGACTTTGGCAGGGGCGAGGATACGCAGTATTTT.

This clonotype was seen at least ten times. V is TRBV5-6 and J is TRBJ1-3; no clear D gene. The CDR3 consists of 16 residues. Trimming removed 0 bases from V and 0 bases from J, with 10 bases in between. Per germline, CDR1 SGHDT and CDR2 YYEEEE. The CDR3 nucleotides are TGTGCCAGCAGCTTGGGACCCTTGTTCTCTGGAAACACCATATATTTT. This translates into CASSLGPLFSGNTIYF.

This clonotype was counted a few times. CDR3 region: CASSLEFGTVNTEAFF. Here the CDR3 DNA reads TGTGCCAGCAGCCTGGAGTTCGGGACGGTGAACACTGAAGCTTTCTTT. The chain combines TRBV7-2 with TRBJ1-1, with TRBD1 as a possible D gene (5 bases). The V gene's germline CDR1 is SGHTA and CDR2 FQGNSA. CDR3 length: 16 amino acids. V was cut by 5 bases and J by 0 bases, with 16 bases left in between.

This clonotype was counted at least ten times. The V and J genes are TRBV9 and TRBJ1-2; 11 positions match TRBD1. Germline lookup yields CDR1 SGDLS and CDR2 YYNGEE. This CDR3 is 16 amino acids long. The trim removed 3 bases at V and 4 bases at J, leaving 8 bases unmatched. Here the CDR3 reads CASSGMDRGPLYGYTF. CDR3 nucleotide sequence: TGTGCCAGCAGCGGAATGGACAGGGGGCCCCTCTATGGCTACACCTTC.